The present T cell receptor beta chain was sequenced within a study of technical replicates of blood from several donors. Assay: immunoSEQ multiplex PCR; the TCRdb copy retains only in-frame clones and omits some. The sample records roughly 100,000 clones, 90% to 96% being singletons. The sequence derives from a human donor in good health. Sequences were obtained from T cells isolated from PBMCs.

CDR3 coding DNA: TGTGCCAGCAGCTTATCCACAATCGGGACAGGGGGGACTGAAGCTTTCTTT. It encodes CASSLSTIGTGGTEAFF. The V and J genes are TRBV7-6 and TRBJ1-1, with 11 bases identical to TRBD1. Germline assignment: CDR1 SGHVS and CDR2 FNYEAQ. The CDR3 is 17 residues long. Trimming removed 2 bases from V and 5 bases from J; junction bases left unmatched: 10.